This is a list of T cell receptor beta chains from one sample in a study of shared clonotypes between healthy human individuals. Sequencing used immunoSEQ multiplex PCR; TCRdb keeps in-frame clones, though not all of them. The sample has a few hundred thousand clones; 97% are singletons. Sequences were obtained from naive CD4+ T cells sorted from blood. Receptors were obtained from a woman in her twenties or thirties in good health. Each CDR3 is given with its conserved first and last residue.

J gene | V gene | CDR3 protein
TRBJ2-5 | TRBV2 | CASSELGSETQYF
TRBJ2-3 | TRBV28 | CASSLRTTDTQYF
TRBJ1-1 | TRBV13 | CASSLPPPLAEAFF
TRBJ1-2 | TRBV2 | CASSERSNYGYTF
TRBJ1-4 | TRBV5-1 | CASRRDSTNEKLFF
TRBJ1-2 | TRBV29-1 | CSVEDRQAELYGYTF
TRBJ2-7 | TRBV28 | CASNGVSYEQYF
TRBJ2-7 | TRBV7-2 | CASSFSRSYEQYF
TRBJ2-1 | TRBV6-5 | CASSPPGRYNEQFF
TRBJ2-3 | TRBV5-1 | CASRTSGQRSADTQYF
TRBJ2-5 | TRBV5-6 | CASSLRPSQETQYF
TRBJ1-1 | TRBV7-2 | CASSRHRDVGAFF
TRBJ2-4 | TRBV5-6 | CASSSQGREPKNIQYF
TRBJ2-4 | TRBV7-8 | CASSPLAKNIQYF
TRBJ2-5 | TRBV7-6 | CASSLGLAGGGETQYF
TRBJ1-2 | TRBV6-1 | CASRLDSKIYGYTF
TRBJ2-1 | TRBV10-2 | CASIPGGSYNEQFF
TRBJ2-7 | TRBV10-3 | CAISEAYEQYF
NA | TRBV4-1 | CASSQGRLAGSSYEQYF
TRBJ2-7 | TRBV2 | CASSEWTGGFEQYF
TRBJ2-7 | TRBV4-1 | CASSHRAKKIYEQYF
TRBJ2-7 | TRBV19 | CASSEGQGRNHYEQYF
TRBJ2-1 | TRBV28 | CASSLAGQGAYEQFF
TRBJ2-5 | TRBV10-3 | CAISESNQGRETQYF
TRBJ2-7 | TRBV25-1 | CASSELLGGHYEQYF
TRBJ1-4 | TRBV7-8 | CASRSRGNEKLFF
TRBJ2-3 | TRBV29-1 | CSVDVLAGSTDTQYF
TRBJ2-1 | TRBV7-9 | CASSLGGLAGERGEQFF
TRBJ2-5 | TRBV5-1 | CASSVPTGIEETQYF
TRBJ2-5 | TRBV5-1 | CASSRDKPKRTQYF
TRBJ1-1 | TRBV5-8 | CASSLGQGLNTEAFF
TRBJ1-2 | TRBV7-9 | CASSSYVDRGMRGYTF
NA | TRBV2 | CASKKGLTYEQYF
NA | TRBV19 | CASAPGLSYEQYF
TRBJ2-7 | TRBV7-8 | CASSSQGFEQYF
TRBJ2-3 | TRBV15 | CATSTGRESSTDTQYF
TRBJ2-1 | TRBV4-1 | CASSQVAGVQFF
TRBJ1-4 | TRBV15 | CATSRGKGNLEKLFF
TRBJ1-3 | TRBV9 | CASSVVPSSGNTIYF
TRBJ1-2 | TRBV7-6 | CASSRPRPGGGGYTF
TRBJ2-3 | TRBV7-3 | CASSPGGRDQDTQYF
TRBJ2-1 | TRBV7-9 | CASSDRTGSTYNEQFF
TRBJ2-7 | TRBV14 | CASSQGYEQYF
TRBJ1-6 | TRBV5-1 | CASRPSGTNSPLHF
TRBJ1-1 | TRBV5-6 | CASSLAGMNTEAFF
TRBJ2-3 | TRBV7-6 | CASSPIVSGRTDTQYF
TRBJ2-1 | TRBV5-4 | CASSLRPETNNEQFF
TRBJ2-3 | TRBV27 | CASSLLGLAGGTSTDTQYF
TRBJ1-5 | TRBV19 | CASMAASHQPQHF
TRBJ1-2 | TRBV5-4 | CASSSGTSGDGYTF
TRBJ1-4 | TRBV9 | CASSSGAPGEKLFF
TRBJ1-3 | TRBV7-6 | CASSRLGTDIGNTIYF
TRBJ2-5 | TRBV5-4 | CASSLNQETQYF
TRBJ2-6 | TRBV6-1 | CASTPRPFGANVLTF
TRBJ2-7 | TRBV7-2 | CASSLYFVGVSEQYF
TRBJ1-1 | TRBV5-1 | CASSNGQGQAGTEAFF
TRBJ2-4 | TRBV11-2 | CASSEDRGRDIQYF
TRBJ1-5 | TRBV23-1 | CASSQRDTFPENINQPQHF
TRBJ1-5 | TRBV19 | CASIETPGWNQPQHF